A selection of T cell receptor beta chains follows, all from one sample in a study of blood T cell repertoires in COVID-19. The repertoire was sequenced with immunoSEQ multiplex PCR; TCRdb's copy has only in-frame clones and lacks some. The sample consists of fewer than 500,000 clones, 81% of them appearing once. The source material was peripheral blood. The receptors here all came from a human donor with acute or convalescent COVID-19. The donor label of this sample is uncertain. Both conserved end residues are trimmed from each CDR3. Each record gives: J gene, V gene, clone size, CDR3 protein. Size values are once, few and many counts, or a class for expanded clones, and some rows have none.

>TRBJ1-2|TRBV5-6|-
ASSLAGGRPYGYT
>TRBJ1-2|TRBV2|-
ASSEGGRNYGYT
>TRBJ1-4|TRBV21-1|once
ASSRTALGYYEKLF
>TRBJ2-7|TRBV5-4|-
ASSPIGTTYEQY
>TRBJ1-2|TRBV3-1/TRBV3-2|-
ASSQEDRGRSGNYGYT
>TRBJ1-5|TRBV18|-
ASSPGAKPQH
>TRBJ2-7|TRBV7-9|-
ASSFQVSYEQY
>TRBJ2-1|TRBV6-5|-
ASRTRQANYNEQF
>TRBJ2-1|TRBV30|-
AWNEGPGYNEQF
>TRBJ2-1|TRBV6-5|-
ASRTSGRAHEQF
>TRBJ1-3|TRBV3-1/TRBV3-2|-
ASSPEAGNTIY
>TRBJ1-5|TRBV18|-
ASSPTDPRLNQPQH
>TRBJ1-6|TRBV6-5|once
ASSYRDNNSPLH
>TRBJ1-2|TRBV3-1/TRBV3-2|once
ASSQGPGFYGYT
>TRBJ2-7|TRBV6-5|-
ASKGTRTGTYEQY
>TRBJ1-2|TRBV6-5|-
ASSYSMGPGGYT
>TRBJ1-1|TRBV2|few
ASSEWHQNTEAF
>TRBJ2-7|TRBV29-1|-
SVVGRGLYEQY